The 15 T cell receptor beta chains below were found in one sample sequenced in a study of cytomegalovirus exposure and HLA in healthy donors. The PCR contained 60 Vbeta and 13 Jbeta primers. Libraries were prepared by immunoSEQ multiplex PCR; TCRdb keeps only in-frame clonotypes and omits some of them. Here the sample spans some 200,000 clones, roughly 90% being singletons. Material for sequencing was PBMCs. The source of these receptors is a woman under 30 in good health and CMV-seronegative.

The rearrangement joins TRBV7-2 to TRBJ2-1, with D possibly matching TRBD2 (6 bases). CDR3 length: 16 amino acids. Trimming stripped 5 bases from V and 7 bases from J, with 21 bases between. CDR1 is SGHTA and CDR2 is FQGNSA in the germline V gene. CDR3 in DNA: TGTGCCAGCAGCGCCGCCCCGGGACTCAGAACTAATGAGCAGTTCTTC. Its translation: CASSAAPGLRTNEQFF.

The rearrangement joins TRBV29-1 to TRBJ2-3; tentative D call: TRBD1 (5 bases). The CDR3 sequence is 11 residues long. V dropped 7 bases and J dropped 2 bases, with 7 bases sitting between them. Germline CDR1 SQVTM, CDR2 ANQGSEA. CDR3 in amino acids: CSAGSTDTQYF. In nucleotides, the CDR3 is TGCAGCGCAGGGTCCACAGATACGCAGTATTTT.

The chain carries TRBV2 and TRBJ1-1; the match to TRBD1 covers 9 bases. This CDR3 spans 15 amino acids. The V gene's germline CDR1 is SNHLY and CDR2 FYNNEI. The V gene end was trimmed by 6 bases and the J gene end by 3 bases; junction bases not matched to a gene: 8. The CDR3 loop reads CASRGGQGSDTEAFF. In DNA, the CDR3 is TGTGCCAGCAGGGGGGGACAGGGATCGGACACTGAAGCTTTCTTT.

The rearrangement uses TRBV12-2 and TRBJ2-5; the table's D call of TRBD2 was not tested on the DNA. TRBV12-2 is designated a pseudogene. The CDR3 sequence is 15 residues long. The CDR3 sequence: CAPCPLAGGEETQYF. DNA of the CDR3: TGTGCACCTTGCCCCCTAGCGGGAGGCGAGGAGACCCAGTACTTC.

V is TRBV5-1 and J is TRBJ2-1, with 10 bases fitting TRBD2. This CDR3 spans 15 amino acids. V was clipped by 3 bases and J by 4 bases; unmatched bases: 4. The germline V gene encodes CDR1 SGHRS and CDR2 YFSETQ. The CDR3 sequence: CASSSSGGIYNEQFF. The DNA for the CDR3 is TGCGCCAGCAGCTCTAGCGGGGGTATATACAATGAGCAGTTCTTC.

With respect to this clone: The sample has other DNA sequences that encode this CDR3 too. This chain links TRBV6-1 with TRBJ1-2, with 9 nucleotides matching TRBD1. The length of the CDR3 is 15 residues. Germline-derived CDR1 and CDR2 are MNHNS and SASEGT. J was trimmed by 5 bases and V by 2 bases; bases with no gene match: 6. The CDR3, as DNA: TGTGCCAGCAGTGAACGCGACAGGGGGTGGTATGGCTACACCTTC. Translating gives CASSERDRGWYGYTF.

This clone was seen just once. The chain employs TRBV4-3 and TRBJ2-1; tentative D call: TRBD2 (5 bases). Germline CDR1 and CDR2: LGHNA and YSLEER. This CDR3 has 13 amino acids. The germline V and J ends were trimmed by 3 bases and 8 bases, with 11 bases remaining between them. CDR3 coding DNA: TGCGCCAGCAGCCACCTAGCAGGCGATGAGCAGTTCTTC. As protein: CASSHLAGDEQFF.

The V and J genes are TRBV5-1 and TRBJ2-5; the D is unclear. From germline, CDR1 is SGHRS and CDR2 YFSETQ. The CDR3 sequence is 14 residues long. Trimming removed 0 bases from V and 4 bases from J, with 10 bases in between. CDR3 sequence reads: CASSLERSRETQYF. CDR3 in DNA: TGCGCCAGCAGCTTGGAGAGGAGTCGAGAGACCCAGTACTTC. The full variable domain, in which reference TRBV5-1 and TRBJ2-5 provide the parts outside the CDR3, is KAGVTQTPRYLIKTRGQQVTLSCSPISGHRSVSWYQQTPGQGLQFLFEYFSETQRNKGNFPGRFSGRQFSNSRSEMNVSTLELGDSALYLCASSLERSRETQYFGPGTRLLVL.

CDR3 DNA: TGCGCCAGCAGCTTAAGAGACAGCGTCAATTCACCCCTCCACTTT. Its translation: CASSLRDSVNSPLHF. This sequence joins TRBV5-1 and TRBJ1-6; a weak D match, TRBD1 (5 bases). Germline values: CDR1 SGHRS, CDR2 YFSETQ. Between the trimmed V and J ends, which lost 2 bases and 7 bases, there was a span of 13 bases. This CDR3 has 15 residues.

This chain joins TRBV6-1 and TRBJ1-5, with 10 nucleotides matching TRBD1. CDR3 length: 17 residues. Germline CDR1 reads MNHNS; CDR2 reads SASEGT. Losses at the gene ends were 1 base for V and 4 bases for J; bases not matched to a gene: 7. The CDR3 reads CASSEGGGTGVNQPQHF. CDR3 sequence (DNA): TGTGCCAGCAGTGAAGGGGGGGGGACAGGGGTTAATCAGCCCCAGCATTTT.

This rearrangement joins TRBV7-9 to TRBJ2-5, with TRBD2 matching 7 bases. The better agreement between TRBJ2-7 and the DNA end casts doubt on the J call. Germline V gene sequence: CDR1 SEHNR, CDR2 FQNEAQ (reference sequence). The CDR3 extends over 17 amino acids. This CDR3 reads CASSLRAGEASFYEQYF. In DNA form, the CDR3 reads TGTGCCAGCAGCTTACGGGCGGGGGAGGCGTCGTTCTACGAGCAGTACTTC.

This clone showed up just once. The V gene is TRBV20-1, the J gene TRBJ1-2; D ambiguous. Germline V CDR1 and CDR2: DFQATT, SNEGSKA (reference sequence). Deletions cut 4 bases from V and 4 bases from J, with 7 bases between. The CDR3 has 11 amino acids. CDR3 protein: CSAILGYGYTF. CDR3 sequence (DNA): TGCAGTGCTATCCTCGGCTATGGCTACACCTTC.

This chain connects TRBV5-5 to TRBJ2-7; D remains ambiguous. Germline CDR1 and CDR2: SGHKS and YYEKEE (reference sequence). The CDR3 totals 15 residues. Deletions cut 3 bases from V and 4 bases from J, with 17 bases between. In DNA form, the CDR3 reads TGTGCCAGCAGCTCCGGCAGGTCCCCACTTTACGAGCAGTACTTC. Its translation: CASSSGRSPLYEQYF.

This chain links TRBV7-9 with TRBJ1-3; D remains unclear. The CDR3 contains 16 residues. Per the germline V gene, CDR1 is SEHNR and CDR2 is FQNEAQ (reference sequence). V was shortened by 2 bases and J by 0 bases, with 11 bases between the two germline ends. The CDR3 sequence: CASSLLTGGSGNTIYF. CDR3 coding DNA: TGTGCCAGCAGCTTATTGACCGGAGGCTCTGGAAACACCATATATTTT.

The chain joins TRBV27 to TRBJ2-7, with TRBD2 matching over 9 bases. This CDR3 spans 16 amino acids. Germline CDR1 MNHEY, CDR2 SMNVEV (reference sequence). V dropped 0 bases and J dropped 2; count of bases not matched to a gene: 5. The CDR3 DNA is TGTGCCAGCAGTTTATCCGGGACTAGCATAGCCTACGAGCAGTACTTC. It codes for CASSLSGTSIAYEQYF.